This is a list of T cell receptor beta chains from one sample in a study of T cell responses to AZD1222 COVID-19 vaccine. The repertoire was sequenced with immunoSEQ multiplex PCR; TCRdb's copy has only in-frame clones and lacks some. Here the sample spans 150,000 or so clones, 91% being singletons. The specimen comprised peripheral blood, sampled 28 days after the second AZD1222 dose. The receptor set was obtained from an adult who received the AZD1222 COVID-19 vaccine. Both conserved end residues are part of each CDR3. The order of the fields is clone size, J gene, V gene, D gene, CDR3 protein, CDR3 DNA. D genes are given only for firm matches. Expanded clones are given a class, and other clones once, few, many or no size at all.

clone_size: once
j_call: TRBJ2-7
v_call: TRBV10-3
d_call: TRBD2
cdr3_aa: CAISDPGLAGITRREEQYF
cdr3_nt: TGTGCCATCAGTGATCCCGGACTAGCGGGGATAACCCGGCGGGAGGAGCAGTACTTC

clone_size: NA
j_call: TRBJ2-7
v_call: TRBV9
d_call: TRBD1
cdr3_aa: CASSFRDSLYYEQYF
cdr3_nt: TGTGCCAGCAGCTTCCGGGACAGCCTTTACTACGAGCAGTACTTC

clone_size: NA
j_call: TRBJ2-7
v_call: TRBV10-2
d_call: NA
cdr3_aa: CASSERGNYEQYF
cdr3_nt: TGCGCCAGCAGTGAACGGGGAAACTACGAGCAGTACTTC

clone_size: NA
j_call: TRBJ2-1
v_call: TRBV12-5
d_call: NA
cdr3_aa: CASGSGDEQFF
cdr3_nt: TGTGCTAGTGGTTCCGGGGATGAGCAGTTCTTC

clone_size: once
j_call: TRBJ2-7
v_call: TRBV7-6
d_call: TRBD2
cdr3_aa: CASSPATSGRAYEQYF
cdr3_nt: TGTGCCAGCAGCCCCGCGACTAGCGGGAGGGCCTACGAGCAGTACTTC

clone_size: NA
j_call: TRBJ2-3
v_call: TRBV7-3
d_call: TRBD2
cdr3_aa: CASSRAGGTVDTQYF
cdr3_nt: TGTGCCAGCAGCCGCGCGGGAGGAACTGTGGATACGCAGTATTTT

clone_size: NA
j_call: TRBJ1-6
v_call: TRBV19
d_call: NA
cdr3_aa: CASSMPGVLNSPLHF
cdr3_nt: TGTGCCAGTAGTATGCCAGGGGTCCTTAATTCACCCCTCCACTTT

clone_size: once
j_call: TRBJ2-2
v_call: TRBV29-1
d_call: TRBD2
cdr3_aa: CSVAVSGVNTGELFF
cdr3_nt: TGCAGCGTTGCGGTTAGCGGGGTGAACACCGGGGAGCTGTTTTTT

clone_size: NA
j_call: TRBJ1-3
v_call: TRBV9
d_call: NA
cdr3_aa: CASSVSRTGSLLENTIYF
cdr3_nt: TGTGCCAGCAGCGTATCGAGGACGGGGAGTCTTCTGGAAAACACCATATATTTT

clone_size: NA
j_call: TRBJ1-5
v_call: TRBV19
d_call: NA
cdr3_aa: CAMSRGEDQPQHF
cdr3_nt: TGTGCCATGTCGAGGGGGGAGGATCAGCCCCAGCATTTT

clone_size: NA
j_call: TRBJ1-4
v_call: TRBV29-1
d_call: NA
cdr3_aa: CSVARVGDEKLFF
cdr3_nt: TGCAGCGTTGCTCGGGTGGGGGACGAAAAACTGTTTTTT

clone_size: NA
j_call: TRBJ2-2
v_call: TRBV5-1
d_call: NA
cdr3_aa: CASSFRSNTGELFF
cdr3_nt: TGCGCCAGCAGCTTTAGATCAAACACCGGGGAGCTGTTTTTT

clone_size: NA
j_call: TRBJ1-1
v_call: TRBV29-1
d_call: NA
cdr3_aa: CSVEDRNTEAFF
cdr3_nt: TGCAGCGTCGAGGACAGGAACACTGAAGCTTTCTTT

clone_size: NA
j_call: TRBJ1-2
v_call: TRBV28
d_call: TRBD1
cdr3_aa: CASSRDSNYGYTF
cdr3_nt: TGTGCCAGCAGTCGGGACAGTAACTATGGCTACACCTTC

clone_size: NA
j_call: TRBJ2-7
v_call: TRBV20-1
d_call: NA
cdr3_aa: CSVFNGEQYF
cdr3_nt: TGCAGTGTATTTAACGGTGAGCAGTACTTC

clone_size: NA
j_call: TRBJ2-7
v_call: TRBV19
d_call: TRBD2
cdr3_aa: CASSVGAGDYSYEQYF
cdr3_nt: TGTGCCAGTAGTGTTGGAGCGGGGGACTACTCCTACGAGCAGTACTTC

clone_size: NA
j_call: TRBJ2-3
v_call: TRBV9
d_call: NA
cdr3_aa: CASSVVQLGGSGKTDTQYF
cdr3_nt: TGTGCCAGCAGCGTAGTTCAACTTGGAGGTAGCGGAAAGACAGATACGCAGTATTTT